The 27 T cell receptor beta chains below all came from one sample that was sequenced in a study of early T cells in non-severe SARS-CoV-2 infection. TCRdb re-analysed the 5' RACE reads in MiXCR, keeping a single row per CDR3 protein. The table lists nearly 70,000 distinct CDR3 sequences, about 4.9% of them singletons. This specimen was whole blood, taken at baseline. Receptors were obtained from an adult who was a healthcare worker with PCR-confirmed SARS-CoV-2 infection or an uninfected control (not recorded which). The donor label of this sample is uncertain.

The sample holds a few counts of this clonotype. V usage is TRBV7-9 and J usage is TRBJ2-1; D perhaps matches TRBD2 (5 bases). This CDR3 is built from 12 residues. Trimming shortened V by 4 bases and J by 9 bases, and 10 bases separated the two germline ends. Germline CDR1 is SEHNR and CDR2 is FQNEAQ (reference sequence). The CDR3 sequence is CASSYGIVEQFF. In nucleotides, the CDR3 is TGTGCCAGCAGCTACGGGATTGTTGAGCAGTTCTTC.

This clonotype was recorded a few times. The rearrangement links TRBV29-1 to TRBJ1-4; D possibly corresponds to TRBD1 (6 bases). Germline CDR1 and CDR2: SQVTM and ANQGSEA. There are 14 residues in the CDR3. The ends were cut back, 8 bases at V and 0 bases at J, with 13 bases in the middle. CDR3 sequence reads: CSIRQATTNEKLFF. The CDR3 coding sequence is TGCAGCATTCGACAGGCTACAACTAATGAAAAACTGTTTTTT.

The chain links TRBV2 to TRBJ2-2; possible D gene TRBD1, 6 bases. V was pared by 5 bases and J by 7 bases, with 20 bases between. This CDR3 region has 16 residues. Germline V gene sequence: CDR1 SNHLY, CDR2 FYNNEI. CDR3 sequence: CASSPRQGPRIGELFF. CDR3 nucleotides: TGTGCCAGCAGTCCGCGCCAGGGGCCACGAATCGGGGAGCTGTTTTTT.

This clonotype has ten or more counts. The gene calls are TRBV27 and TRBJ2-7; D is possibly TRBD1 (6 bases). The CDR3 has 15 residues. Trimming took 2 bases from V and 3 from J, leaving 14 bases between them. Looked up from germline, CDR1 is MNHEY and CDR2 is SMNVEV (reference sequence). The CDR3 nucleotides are TGTGCCAGCAGTTTAAAAGGGCGGACAGACTACGAGCAGTACTTC. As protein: CASSLKGRTDYEQYF.

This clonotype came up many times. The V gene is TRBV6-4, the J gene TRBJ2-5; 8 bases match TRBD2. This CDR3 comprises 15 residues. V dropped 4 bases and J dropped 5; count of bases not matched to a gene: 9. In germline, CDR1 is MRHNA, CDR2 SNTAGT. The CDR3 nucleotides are TGTGCCAGCAGTGTAAGCGGGGGCGAGACCGAGACCCAGTACTTC. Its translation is CASSVSGGETETQYF.

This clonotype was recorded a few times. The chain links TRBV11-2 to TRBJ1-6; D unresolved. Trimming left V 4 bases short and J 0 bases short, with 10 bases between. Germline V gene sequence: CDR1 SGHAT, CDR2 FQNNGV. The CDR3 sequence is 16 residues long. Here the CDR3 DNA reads TGTGCCAGCAGCTCGAGGTCCAGCTCCTATAATTCACCCCTCCACTTT. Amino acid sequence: CASSSRSSSYNSPLHF.

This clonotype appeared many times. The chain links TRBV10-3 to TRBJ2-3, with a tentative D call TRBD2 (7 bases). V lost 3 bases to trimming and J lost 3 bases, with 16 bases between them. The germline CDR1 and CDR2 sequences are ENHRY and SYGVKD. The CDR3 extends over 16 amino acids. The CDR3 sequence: CAISEGGGAGTDTQYF. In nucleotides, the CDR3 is TGTGCCATCAGTGAAGGTGGGGGGGCTGGGACAGATACGCAGTATTTT.

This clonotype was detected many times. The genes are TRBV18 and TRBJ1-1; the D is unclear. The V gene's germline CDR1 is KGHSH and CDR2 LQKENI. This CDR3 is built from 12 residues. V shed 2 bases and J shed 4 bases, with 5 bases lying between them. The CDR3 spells CASSPKVTEAFF. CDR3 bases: TGTGCCAGCTCACCAAAGGTCACTGAAGCTTTCTTT.

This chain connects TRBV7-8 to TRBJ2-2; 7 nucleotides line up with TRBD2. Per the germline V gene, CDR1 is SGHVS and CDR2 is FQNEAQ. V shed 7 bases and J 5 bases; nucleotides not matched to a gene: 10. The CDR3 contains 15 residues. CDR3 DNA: TGTGCCAGCAACCTTCCGGGGGGACTTACCGGGGAGCTGTTTTTT. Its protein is CASNLPGGLTGELFF.

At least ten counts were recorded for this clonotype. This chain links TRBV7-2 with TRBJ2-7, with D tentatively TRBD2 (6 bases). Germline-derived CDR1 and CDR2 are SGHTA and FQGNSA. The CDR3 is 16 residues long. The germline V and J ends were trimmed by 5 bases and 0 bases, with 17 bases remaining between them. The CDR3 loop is CASSLEGTLSSYEQYF. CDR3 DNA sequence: TGTGCCAGCAGCCTAGAAGGGACTTTGAGCTCCTACGAGCAGTACTTC.

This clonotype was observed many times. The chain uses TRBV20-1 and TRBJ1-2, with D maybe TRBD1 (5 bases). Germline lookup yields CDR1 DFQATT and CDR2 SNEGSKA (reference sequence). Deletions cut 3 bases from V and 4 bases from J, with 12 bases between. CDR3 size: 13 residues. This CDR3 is CSASSQGPYGYTF. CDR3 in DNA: TGCAGTGCTAGCAGCCAGGGCCCCTATGGCTACACCTTC.

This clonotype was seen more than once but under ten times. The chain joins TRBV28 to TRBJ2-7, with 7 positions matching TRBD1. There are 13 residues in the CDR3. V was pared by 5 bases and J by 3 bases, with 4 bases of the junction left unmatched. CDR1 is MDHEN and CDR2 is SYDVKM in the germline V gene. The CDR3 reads CASSGGQIYEQYF. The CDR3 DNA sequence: TGTGCCAGCAGTGGGGGACAGATCTACGAGCAGTACTTC. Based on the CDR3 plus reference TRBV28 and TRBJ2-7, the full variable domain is DVKVTQSSRYLVKRTGEKVFLECVQDMDHENMFWYRQDPGLGLRLIYFSYDVKMKEKGDIPEGYSVSREKKERFSLILESASTNQTSMYLCASSGGQIYEQYFGPGTRLTVT.

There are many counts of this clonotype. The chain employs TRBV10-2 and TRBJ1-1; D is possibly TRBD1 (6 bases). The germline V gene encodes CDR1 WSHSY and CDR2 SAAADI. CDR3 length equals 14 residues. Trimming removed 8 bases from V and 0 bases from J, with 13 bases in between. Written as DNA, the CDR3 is TGCGCCAGCGGAGGACAGCCCATGAACACTGAAGCTTTCTTT. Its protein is CASGGQPMNTEAFF.

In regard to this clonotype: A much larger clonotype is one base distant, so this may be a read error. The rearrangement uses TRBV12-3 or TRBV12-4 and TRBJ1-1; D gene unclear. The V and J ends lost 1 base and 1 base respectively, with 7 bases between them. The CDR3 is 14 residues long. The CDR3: CASSLGRTNTEAFF. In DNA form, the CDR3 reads TGTGCCAGCAGTTTAGGCAGGACGAACACTGAAGCTTTCTTT.

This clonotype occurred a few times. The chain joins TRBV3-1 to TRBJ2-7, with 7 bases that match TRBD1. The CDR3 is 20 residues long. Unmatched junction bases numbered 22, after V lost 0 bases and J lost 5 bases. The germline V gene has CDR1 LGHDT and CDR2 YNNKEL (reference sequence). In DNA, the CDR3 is TGTGCCAGCAGCCAAGATCGGCCCGAGACAGGGTCGTCGCAAGAGGACGAGCAGTACTTC. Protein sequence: CASSQDRPETGSSQEDEQYF.

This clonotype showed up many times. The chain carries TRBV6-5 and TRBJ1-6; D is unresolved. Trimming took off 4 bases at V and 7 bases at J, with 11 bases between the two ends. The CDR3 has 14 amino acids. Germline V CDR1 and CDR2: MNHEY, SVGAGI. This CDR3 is CASSSEVRNSPLHF. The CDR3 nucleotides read TGTGCCAGCAGTTCGGAGGTCAGGAATTCACCCCTCCACTTT.

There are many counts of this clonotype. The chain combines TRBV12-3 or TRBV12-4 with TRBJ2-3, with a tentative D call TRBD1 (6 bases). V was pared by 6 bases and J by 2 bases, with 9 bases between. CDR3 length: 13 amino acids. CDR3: CASSTGSTDTQYF. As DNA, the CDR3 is TGTGCCAGCAGCACAGGGTCCACAGATACGCAGTATTTT.

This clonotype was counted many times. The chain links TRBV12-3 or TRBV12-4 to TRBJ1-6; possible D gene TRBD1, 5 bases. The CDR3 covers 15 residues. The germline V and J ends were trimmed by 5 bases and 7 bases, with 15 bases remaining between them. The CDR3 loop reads CASSPQDAVNSPLHF. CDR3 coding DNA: TGTGCCAGCAGTCCACAGGATGCCGTGAATTCACCCCTCCACTTT.

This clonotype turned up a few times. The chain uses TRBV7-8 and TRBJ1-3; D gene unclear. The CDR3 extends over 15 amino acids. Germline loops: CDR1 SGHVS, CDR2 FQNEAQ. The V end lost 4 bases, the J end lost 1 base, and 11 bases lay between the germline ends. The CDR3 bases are TGTGCCAGCAGCTCAGAGGGTGTTTCTGGAAACACCATATATTTT. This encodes CASSSEGVSGNTIYF.

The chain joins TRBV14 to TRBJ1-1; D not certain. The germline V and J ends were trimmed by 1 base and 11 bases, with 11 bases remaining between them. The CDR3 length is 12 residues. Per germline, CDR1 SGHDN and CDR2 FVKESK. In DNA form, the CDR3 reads TGTGCCAGCAGCCAAGTCGGTACGGTGGCTTTCTTT. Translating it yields CASSQVGTVAFF.

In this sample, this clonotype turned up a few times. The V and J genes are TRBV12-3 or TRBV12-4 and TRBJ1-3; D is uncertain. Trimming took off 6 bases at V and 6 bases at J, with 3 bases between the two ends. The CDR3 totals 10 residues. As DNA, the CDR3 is TGTGCCAGCAGCATAAACACCATATATTTT. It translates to CASSINTIYF.

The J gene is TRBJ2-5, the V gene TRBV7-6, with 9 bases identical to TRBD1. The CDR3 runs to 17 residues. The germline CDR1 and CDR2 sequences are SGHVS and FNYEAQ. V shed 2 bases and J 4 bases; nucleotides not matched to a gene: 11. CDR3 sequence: CASSLSPRTGVGETQYF. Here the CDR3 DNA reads TGTGCCAGCAGCTTATCCCCCCGGACAGGGGTAGGAGAGACCCAGTACTTC.

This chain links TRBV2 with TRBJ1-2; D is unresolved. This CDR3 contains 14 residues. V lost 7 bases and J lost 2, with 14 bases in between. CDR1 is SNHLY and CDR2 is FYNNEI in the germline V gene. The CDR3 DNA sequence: TGTGCCAGCATTAACCCGCCGGGGAACTATGGCTACACCTTC. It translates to CASINPPGNYGYTF.

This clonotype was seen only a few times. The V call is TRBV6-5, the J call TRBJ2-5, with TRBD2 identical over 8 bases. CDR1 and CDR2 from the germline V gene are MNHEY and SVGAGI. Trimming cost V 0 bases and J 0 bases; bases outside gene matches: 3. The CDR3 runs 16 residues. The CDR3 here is CASSYSLAEYQETQYF. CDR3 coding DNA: TGTGCCAGCAGTTACTCACTAGCGGAGTACCAAGAGACCCAGTACTTC.

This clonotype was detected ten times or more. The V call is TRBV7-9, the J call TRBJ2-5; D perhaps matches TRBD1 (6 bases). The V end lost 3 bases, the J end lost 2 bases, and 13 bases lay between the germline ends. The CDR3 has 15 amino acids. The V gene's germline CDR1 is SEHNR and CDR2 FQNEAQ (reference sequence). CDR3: CASSLTGTIQETQYF. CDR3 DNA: TGTGCCAGCAGCTTGACAGGCACCATTCAAGAGACCCAGTACTTC.

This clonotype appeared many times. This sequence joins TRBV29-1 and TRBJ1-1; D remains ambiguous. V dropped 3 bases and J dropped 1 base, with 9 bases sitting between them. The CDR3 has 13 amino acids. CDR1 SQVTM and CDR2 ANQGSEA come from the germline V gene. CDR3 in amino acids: CSVELGKNTEAFF. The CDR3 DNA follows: TGCAGCGTTGAGTTGGGCAAGAACACTGAAGCTTTCTTT.

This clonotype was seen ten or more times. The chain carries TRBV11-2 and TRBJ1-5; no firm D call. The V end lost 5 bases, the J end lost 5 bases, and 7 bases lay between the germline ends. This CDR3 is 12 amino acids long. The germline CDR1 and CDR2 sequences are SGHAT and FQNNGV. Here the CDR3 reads CASSREYQPQHF. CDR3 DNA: TGTGCCAGCAGCCGGGAGTATCAGCCCCAGCATTTT.